The rows below give T cell receptor beta chains drawn from one sample of a study of control samples from healthy donors and cancer patients. TCRdb's table, derived via immunoSEQ multiplex PCR, lists solely in-frame clones and lacks some. The table records under 200,000 clones, approximately 86% of them present only once. The sequenced sample was blood. The receptors here all came from a woman in her twenties or thirties in good health. CDR3s include the opening cysteine and the closing phenylalanine or tryptophan. D genes are given only for firm matches. A clone size is listed for some rows: how often the clone was seen (once, few, many), or a class if it is expanded.

v_call	clone_size	j_call	d_call	cdr3_aa	cdr3_nt
TRBV5-8	NA	TRBJ2-1	NA	CASSLGLGFNEQFF	TGTGCCAGCAGCTTGGGACTAGGGTTCAATGAGCAGTTCTTC
TRBV19	NA	TRBJ2-1	TRBD2	CASSPWTSGTYNEQFF	TGTGCCAGTAGTCCCTGGACTAGCGGGACCTACAATGAGCAGTTCTTC
TRBV19	NA	TRBJ2-5	NA	CASSMGPSEGVAPSLETQYF	TGTGCCAGTAGTATGGGCCCCTCCGAGGGAGTGGCACCGTCCTTGGAGACCCAGTACTTC
TRBV13	NA	TRBJ2-5	TRBD2	CASSPPGGRIETQYF	TGTGCCAGCAGCCCTCCGGGGGGACGTATAGAGACCCAGTACTTC
TRBV28	once	TRBJ1-1	NA	CASTEPRGRTEAFF	TGTGCCAGCACCGAGCCTCGGGGCCGCACTGAAGCTTTCTTT
TRBV14	NA	TRBJ1-2	TRBD1	CASSQNTGGGGYTF	TGTGCCAGCAGCCAAAACACAGGGGGCGGTGGCTACACCTTC
TRBV13	NA	TRBJ2-3	NA	CASRGVQDTQYF	TGTGCCAGCAGAGGGGTGCAAGATACGCAGTATTTT
TRBV28	NA	TRBJ2-5	TRBD2	CASSGVGAGLQETQYF	TGTGCCAGCAGTGGGGTTGGAGCGGGACTCCAAGAGACCCAGTACTTC
TRBV23-1	NA	TRBJ1-5	NA	CASSPVRGDQPQHF	TGCGCCAGCAGTCCTGTGAGGGGGGATCAGCCCCAGCATTTT
TRBV3-1/TRBV3-2	NA	TRBJ1-2	TRBD1	CASSQEDRGGYTF	TGTGCCAGCAGCCAAGAGGACAGGGGAGGCTACACCTTC
TRBV21-1	NA	TRBJ2-3	NA	CASSWGEFTDTQYF	TGTGCCAGCAGCTGGGGCGAGTTCACAGATACGCAGTATTTT
TRBV6-1	once	TRBJ1-2	TRBD1	CASSEMGTGTYGYTF	TGTGCCAGCAGTGAAATGGGGACAGGGACCTATGGCTACACCTTC
TRBV15	NA	TRBJ1-1	NA	CATTGNPGSEAFF	TGTGCCACCACAGGGAACCCCGGGAGTGAAGCTTTCTTT
TRBV5-5	NA	TRBJ2-5	NA	CASSLLFDHRGQETQYF	TGTGCCAGCAGCTTGCTTTTTGACCATCGGGGCCAAGAGACCCAGTACTTC
TRBV28	NA	TRBJ2-5	NA	CASSFPPKDSEETQYF	TGTGCCAGCAGTTTCCCTCCCAAAGACAGCGAAGAGACCCAGTACTTC
TRBV18	NA	TRBJ1-2	NA	CASSPDLNYGYTF	TGTGCCAGCTCACCAGACCTTAACTATGGCTACACCTTC
TRBV27	once	TRBJ2-6	NA	CASSAAFYSGANVLTF	TGTGCCAGCAGTGCGGCTTTTTACTCTGGGGCCAACGTCCTGACTTTC
TRBV19	NA	TRBJ2-1	NA	CASSIGGDEQFF	TGTGCCAGTAGTATAGGGGGGGATGAGCAGTTCTTC
TRBV29-1	NA	TRBJ2-5	TRBD2	CSVVRGGEGETQYF	TGCAGCGTTGTCCGCGGGGGGGAGGGAGAGACCCAGTACTTC
TRBV19	NA	TRBJ2-1	NA	CASSIGAFYNEQFF	TGTGCCAGTAGTATAGGAGCATTCTACAATGAGCAGTTCTTC
TRBV7-6	NA	TRBJ2-2	TRBD1	CASSTGQGTTGELFF	TGTGCCAGCAGCACGGGACAGGGCACCACCGGGGAGCTGTTTTTT
TRBV28	NA	TRBJ1-4	NA	CASSLWRSATNEKLFF	TGTGCCAGCAGTTTATGGAGAAGTGCAACTAATGAAAAACTGTTTTTT
TRBV3-1/TRBV3-2	NA	TRBJ1-6	NA	CASSLGRGAGPSSPLHF	TGTGCCAGCAGCCTAGGGCGGGGTGCAGGCCCCAGCTCACCCCTCCACTTT